The rows below give T cell receptor beta chains drawn from one sample of a study of T cell changes during pregnancy in multiple sclerosis. Method: immunoSEQ multiplex PCR; TCRdb's copy keeps in-frame clones and lacks some. The sample contains about 100,000 clones, approximately 89% of which appear only once. The material was peripheral blood, obtained after pregnancy. The receptor set was obtained from a female donor with multiple sclerosis, enrolled in a pregnancy study. CDR3s include the opening cysteine and the closing phenylalanine or tryptophan. The D gene is left open where the match is weak. Size is stated for part of the rows, as once, few or many counts, or as a class when the clone is expanded.

j_call: TRBJ1-2; v_call: TRBV9; d_call: .; clone_size: .; cdr3_aa: CASESGTYYGYTF; cdr3_nt: TGTGCCAGCGAATCCGGGACATATTATGGCTACACCTTC
j_call: TRBJ2-3; v_call: TRBV6-5; d_call: .; clone_size: .; cdr3_aa: CASSLGSKGADTQYF; cdr3_nt: TGTGCCAGCAGTCTCGGCAGTAAAGGGGCAGATACGCAGTATTTT
j_call: TRBJ2-1; v_call: TRBV9; d_call: .; clone_size: .; cdr3_aa: CASSVEDRINEQFF; cdr3_nt: TGTGCCAGCAGCGTAGAGGACAGAATCAATGAGCAGTTCTTC
j_call: TRBJ2-7; v_call: TRBV5-8; d_call: .; clone_size: .; cdr3_aa: CASSSLYEQYF; cdr3_nt: TGTGCCAGCAGCTCGTTATACGAGCAGTACTTC
j_call: TRBJ2-3; v_call: TRBV7-3; d_call: .; clone_size: .; cdr3_aa: CAIQTGSTDTQYF; cdr3_nt: TGTGCCATACAGACAGGTTCCACAGATACGCAGTATTTT
j_call: TRBJ2-7; v_call: TRBV19; d_call: TRBD2; clone_size: .; cdr3_aa: CATSPASGDYEQYF; cdr3_nt: TGTGCCACTAGCCCCGCTAGCGGGGACTACGAGCAGTACTTC
j_call: TRBJ2-7; v_call: TRBV2; d_call: TRBD2; clone_size: .; cdr3_aa: CASTRLAGGLSSYEQYF; cdr3_nt: TGTGCCAGCACTCGGCTAGCGGGGGGACTGAGCTCCTACGAGCAGTACTTC
j_call: TRBJ2-7; v_call: TRBV4-1; d_call: TRBD2; clone_size: .; cdr3_aa: CASSQDRGLAYEQYF; cdr3_nt: TGCGCCAGCAGCCAAGATCGGGGACTAGCCTACGAGCAGTACTTC
j_call: TRBJ1-5; v_call: TRBV7-9; d_call: .; clone_size: .; cdr3_aa: CASSPDSAYQPQHF; cdr3_nt: TGTGCCAGCAGCCCCGACAGCGCTTATCAGCCCCAGCATTTT
j_call: TRBJ2-3; v_call: TRBV5-4; d_call: .; clone_size: .; cdr3_aa: CASSLGVGTDTQYF; cdr3_nt: TGTGCCAGCAGCCTGGGAGTCGGCACAGATACGCAGTATTTT
j_call: TRBJ2-7; v_call: TRBV7-2; d_call: TRBD2; clone_size: .; cdr3_aa: CASSSSGVSYEQYF; cdr3_nt: TGTGCCAGCAGCTCTAGCGGAGTCTCCTACGAGCAGTACTTC
j_call: TRBJ1-2; v_call: TRBV18; d_call: TRBD1; clone_size: .; cdr3_aa: CASSQDRGPAYGYTF; cdr3_nt: TGTGCCAGCTCACAAGACAGGGGGCCCGCCTATGGCTACACCTTC
j_call: TRBJ2-7; v_call: TRBV7-2; d_call: .; clone_size: .; cdr3_aa: CASSLAPGPGASYEQYF; cdr3_nt: TGTGCCAGCAGCTTGGCCCCCGGGCCTGGGGCCTCCTACGAGCAGTACTTC
j_call: TRBJ2-1; v_call: TRBV19; d_call: TRBD2; clone_size: .; cdr3_aa: CASSMGAGVRDNEQFF; cdr3_nt: TGTGCCAGTAGTATGGGAGCGGGGGTTAGAGACAATGAGCAGTTCTTC
j_call: TRBJ1-1; v_call: TRBV7-9; d_call: TRBD1; clone_size: .; cdr3_aa: CASSLEPLTGAPTEAFF; cdr3_nt: TGTGCCAGCAGCTTAGAACCCCTCACAGGGGCCCCCACTGAAGCTTTCTTT
j_call: TRBJ2-5; v_call: TRBV5-4; d_call: .; clone_size: .; cdr3_aa: CASSLDTGVETQYF; cdr3_nt: TGTGCCAGCAGCTTGGATACAGGTGTAGAGACCCAGTACTTC
j_call: TRBJ1-2; v_call: TRBV7-3; d_call: TRBD1; clone_size: .; cdr3_aa: CASSLTGADGYTF; cdr3_nt: TGTGCCAGCAGCCTTACAGGGGCGGATGGCTACACCTTC
j_call: TRBJ1-6; v_call: TRBV19; d_call: TRBD1; clone_size: .; cdr3_aa: CASNDPGQGFYNSPLHF; cdr3_nt: TGTGCCAGCAATGACCCGGGACAGGGTTTCTATAATTCACCCCTCCACTTT
j_call: TRBJ2-4; v_call: TRBV5-5; d_call: .; clone_size: once; cdr3_aa: CASSRDDRLNIQYF; cdr3_nt: TGTGCCAGCAGCCGTGACGACAGACTAAACATTCAGTACTTC
j_call: TRBJ1-1; v_call: TRBV14; d_call: .; clone_size: .; cdr3_aa: CASSQEGGPTEAFF; cdr3_nt: TGTGCCAGCAGCCAAGAGGGGGGGCCCACTGAAGCTTTCTTT
j_call: TRBJ1-5; v_call: TRBV19; d_call: TRBD1; clone_size: .; cdr3_aa: CASSWDSLWGNQPQHF; cdr3_nt: TGTGCCAGTAGTTGGGACAGCCTGTGGGGCAATCAGCCCCAGCATTTT
j_call: TRBJ1-5; v_call: TRBV18; d_call: .; clone_size: .; cdr3_aa: CASSPQGQPQHF; cdr3_nt: TGTGCCAGCTCACCACAGGGGCAGCCCCAGCATTTT
j_call: TRBJ2-2; v_call: TRBV27; d_call: TRBD1; clone_size: .; cdr3_aa: CASSLEGWRTGGKAGELFF; cdr3_nt: TGTGCCAGCAGTTTAGAGGGGTGGCGGACAGGGGGAAAAGCCGGGGAGCTGTTTTTT
j_call: TRBJ1-5; v_call: TRBV7-6; d_call: .; clone_size: .; cdr3_aa: CASSLDPGPGQPQHF; cdr3_nt: TGTGCCAGCAGCTTAGATCCGGGTCCGGGGCAGCCCCAGCATTTT
j_call: TRBJ2-1; v_call: TRBV4-1; d_call: .; clone_size: .; cdr3_aa: CASSHQKGNEQFF; cdr3_nt: TGCGCCAGCAGCCACCAAAAGGGGAATGAGCAGTTCTTC
j_call: TRBJ1-5; v_call: TRBV9; d_call: TRBD1; clone_size: .; cdr3_aa: CASRTSSEIGTGDYLRNQPQHF; cdr3_nt: TGTGCCAGCAGAACCAGCTCTGAAATCGGGACAGGGGATTATTTACGCAATCAGCCCCAGCATTTT
j_call: TRBJ1-1; v_call: TRBV10-3; d_call: .; clone_size: .; cdr3_aa: CAIRTTGSITEAFF; cdr3_nt: TGTGCCATCAGAACTACAGGGTCTATCACTGAAGCTTTCTTT
j_call: TRBJ1-5; v_call: TRBV6-5; d_call: TRBD1; clone_size: .; cdr3_aa: CASRSAGTGSTPQHF; cdr3_nt: TGTGCCAGCAGAAGCGCCGGGACAGGGAGTACGCCCCAGCATTTT
j_call: TRBJ2-1; v_call: TRBV4-1; d_call: TRBD2; clone_size: .; cdr3_aa: CASSPPGGNPYNEQFF; cdr3_nt: TGCGCCAGCAGCCCCCCGGGGGGAAACCCCTACAATGAGCAGTTCTTC
j_call: TRBJ2-4; v_call: TRBV13; d_call: TRBD1; clone_size: .; cdr3_aa: CASSVGTGGQYF; cdr3_nt: TGTGCCAGCAGCGTGGGGACAGGAGGGCAGTACTTC
j_call: TRBJ2-1; v_call: TRBV11-2; d_call: TRBD2; clone_size: .; cdr3_aa: CASSSGLAGGSGEQFF; cdr3_nt: TGTGCCAGCAGCTCCGGACTAGCGGGGGGGAGTGGTGAGCAGTTCTTC
j_call: TRBJ2-1; v_call: TRBV7-2; d_call: .; clone_size: .; cdr3_aa: CASSPALDLAVNNEQFF; cdr3_nt: TGTGCCAGCAGCCCTGCACTAGATTTGGCGGTCAACAATGAGCAGTTCTTC
j_call: TRBJ1-2; v_call: TRBV7-9; d_call: TRBD1; clone_size: .; cdr3_aa: CASSLATEGTGRYGYTF; cdr3_nt: TGTGCCAGCAGCTTAGCCACAGAAGGGACAGGCCGCTATGGCTACACCTTC
j_call: TRBJ2-3; v_call: TRBV27; d_call: TRBD2; clone_size: .; cdr3_aa: CATKSGRGGDTQYF; cdr3_nt: TGTGCCACAAAATCGGGCCGCGGGGGAGATACGCAGTATTTT
j_call: TRBJ2-3; v_call: TRBV9; d_call: TRBD2; clone_size: .; cdr3_aa: CASSVDGGADTQYF; cdr3_nt: TGTGCCAGCAGCGTAGACGGGGGGGCCGATACGCAGTATTTT
j_call: TRBJ1-2; v_call: TRBV19; d_call: TRBD1; clone_size: few; cdr3_aa: CASSQRTGGGYTF; cdr3_nt: TGTGCCAGTAGTCAGCGGACAGGGGGCGGCTACACCTTC
j_call: TRBJ2-3; v_call: TRBV6-1; d_call: TRBD2; clone_size: .; cdr3_aa: CASSEKTSGGYQSTTDTQYF; cdr3_nt: TGTGCCAGCAGTGAAAAGACTAGCGGGGGGTACCAATCCACTACAGATACGCAGTATTTT
j_call: TRBJ2-7; v_call: TRBV4-1; d_call: .; clone_size: many; cdr3_aa: CASSQEPPGPSYF; cdr3_nt: TGCGCCAGCAGCCAAGAGCCCCCAGGGCCCTCGTACTTC
j_call: TRBJ2-7; v_call: TRBV4-1; d_call: TRBD2; clone_size: once; cdr3_aa: CASSRLAGELYEQYF; cdr3_nt: TGCGCCAGCAGCCGTTTGGCGGGGGAACTGTACGAGCAGTACTTC
j_call: TRBJ2-5; v_call: TRBV7-9; d_call: TRBD1; clone_size: .; cdr3_aa: CASSKKQGKGETQYF; cdr3_nt: TGTGCCAGCAGCAAAAAACAGGGGAAGGGAGAGACCCAGTACTTC
j_call: TRBJ1-1; v_call: TRBV18; d_call: .; clone_size: .; cdr3_aa: CASHQYSEAFF; cdr3_nt: TGTGCCAGCCATCAATACAGTGAAGCTTTCTTT
j_call: TRBJ2-7; v_call: TRBV5-6; d_call: TRBD2; clone_size: .; cdr3_aa: CASSSGLVNEQYF; cdr3_nt: TGTGCCAGCAGCTCCGGACTAGTTAACGAGCAGTACTTC
j_call: TRBJ1-1; v_call: TRBV15; d_call: .; clone_size: .; cdr3_aa: CATKNWGDTEAFF; cdr3_nt: TGTGCCACTAAGAACTGGGGGGACACTGAAGCTTTCTTT
j_call: TRBJ2-3; v_call: TRBV11-3; d_call: .; clone_size: few; cdr3_aa: CASSLGPGDTQYF; cdr3_nt: TGTGCCAGCAGCTTAGGTCCGGGAGATACGCAGTATTTT
j_call: TRBJ1-1; v_call: TRBV6-4; d_call: TRBD1; clone_size: .; cdr3_aa: CASSETGDTEAFF; cdr3_nt: TGTGCCAGCAGCGAGACAGGGGACACTGAAGCTTTCTTT
j_call: TRBJ2-2; v_call: TRBV9; d_call: TRBD2; clone_size: .; cdr3_aa: CASSVVSGGSNTGELFF; cdr3_nt: TGTGCCAGCAGCGTAGTATCGGGGGGTTCGAACACCGGGGAGCTGTTTTTT
j_call: TRBJ1-4; v_call: TRBV2; d_call: .; clone_size: .; cdr3_aa: CASTGSGPGYEKLFF; cdr3_nt: TGTGCCAGCACAGGGTCGGGCCCTGGATATGAAAAACTGTTTTTT
j_call: TRBJ2-5; v_call: TRBV2; d_call: .; clone_size: once; cdr3_aa: CASSEYVRGETQYF; cdr3_nt: TGTGCCAGCAGTGAATACGTGCGGGGCGAGACCCAGTACTTC
j_call: TRBJ2-1; v_call: TRBV7-9; d_call: TRBD1; clone_size: .; cdr3_aa: CASSYGQGGPYNEQFF; cdr3_nt: TGTGCCAGCAGTTATGGACAAGGGGGCCCCTACAATGAGCAGTTCTTC
j_call: TRBJ2-2; v_call: TRBV5-1; d_call: .; clone_size: .; cdr3_aa: CASSWTRGEYTGELFF; cdr3_nt: TGCGCCAGCAGCTGGACTAGGGGGGAGTACACCGGGGAGCTGTTTTTT
j_call: TRBJ1-5; v_call: TRBV25-1; d_call: TRBD1; clone_size: .; cdr3_aa: CASRGTGGNQPQHF; cdr3_nt: TGTGCCAGCCGCGGGACAGGGGGCAATCAGCCCCAGCATTTT
j_call: TRBJ2-7; v_call: TRBV10-1; d_call: TRBD1; clone_size: .; cdr3_aa: CASSVPGQGYEQYF; cdr3_nt: TGCGCCAGCAGTGTCCCGGGACAGGGCTACGAGCAGTACTTC
j_call: TRBJ1-4; v_call: TRBV2; d_call: TRBD1; clone_size: .; cdr3_aa: CARRDRGEKLFF; cdr3_nt: TGTGCCCGCCGGGACAGGGGAGAAAAACTGTTTTTT
j_call: TRBJ1-2; v_call: TRBV4-1; d_call: .; clone_size: .; cdr3_aa: CASSRVQGIDGYTF; cdr3_nt: TGCGCCAGCAGCCGGGTGCAGGGTATCGATGGCTACACCTTC
j_call: TRBJ2-2; v_call: TRBV2; d_call: TRBD2; clone_size: .; cdr3_aa: CASSEAHRTSITGELFF; cdr3_nt: TGTGCCAGCAGTGAAGCGCATCGGACTAGCATCACCGGGGAGCTGTTTTTT
j_call: TRBJ2-7; v_call: TRBV5-8; d_call: TRBD2; clone_size: .; cdr3_aa: CASNRLAGYEQYF; cdr3_nt: TGTGCCAGCAATAGACTAGCGGGTTACGAGCAGTACTTC
j_call: TRBJ1-2; v_call: TRBV7-7; d_call: .; clone_size: .; cdr3_aa: CATTGNGYTF; cdr3_nt: TGTGCTACAACAGGGAATGGCTACACCTTC
j_call: TRBJ2-2; v_call: TRBV19; d_call: .; clone_size: .; cdr3_aa: CASSTAPGHVAGELFF; cdr3_nt: TGTGCCAGTAGTACCGCCCCCGGACATGTTGCCGGGGAGCTGTTTTTT
j_call: TRBJ2-1; v_call: TRBV27; d_call: .; clone_size: once; cdr3_aa: CASTFLRRAHYEQFF; cdr3_nt: TGTGCCAGCACTTTTCTTCGGCGGGCTCACTATGAGCAGTTCTTC
j_call: TRBJ2-2; v_call: TRBV7-3; d_call: TRBD1; clone_size: .; cdr3_aa: CASSSTGAGTGELFF; cdr3_nt: TGTGCCAGCAGCTCGACAGGGGCCGGCACCGGGGAGCTGTTTTTT